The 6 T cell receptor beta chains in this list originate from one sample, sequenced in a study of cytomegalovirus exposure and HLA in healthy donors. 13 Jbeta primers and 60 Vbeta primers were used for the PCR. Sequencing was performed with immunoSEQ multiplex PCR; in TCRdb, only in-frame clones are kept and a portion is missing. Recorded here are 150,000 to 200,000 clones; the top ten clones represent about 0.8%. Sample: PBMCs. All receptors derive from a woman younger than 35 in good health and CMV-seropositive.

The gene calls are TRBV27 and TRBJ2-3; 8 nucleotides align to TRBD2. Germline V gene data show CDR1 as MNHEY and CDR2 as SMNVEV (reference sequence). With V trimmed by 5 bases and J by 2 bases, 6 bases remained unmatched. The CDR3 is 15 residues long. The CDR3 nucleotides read TGTGCCAGCAGTCCGGAGCGGGGGTTCACAGATACGCAGTATTTT. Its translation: CASSPERGFTDTQYF.

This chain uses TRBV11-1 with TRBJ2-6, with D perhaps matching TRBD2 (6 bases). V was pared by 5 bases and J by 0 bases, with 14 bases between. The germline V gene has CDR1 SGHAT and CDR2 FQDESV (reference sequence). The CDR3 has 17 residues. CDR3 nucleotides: TGTGCCAGCAGCCCAAGAACGGGGGACTCTGGGGCCAACGTCCTGACTTTC. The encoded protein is CASSPRTGDSGANVLTF.

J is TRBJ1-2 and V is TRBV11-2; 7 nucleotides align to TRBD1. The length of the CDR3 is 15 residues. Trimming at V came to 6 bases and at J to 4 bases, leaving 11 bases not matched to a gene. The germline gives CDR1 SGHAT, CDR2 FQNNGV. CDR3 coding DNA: TGTGCCAGCAGTTTCTACGGGACAGACTTCTATGGCTACACCTTC. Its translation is CASSFYGTDFYGYTF.

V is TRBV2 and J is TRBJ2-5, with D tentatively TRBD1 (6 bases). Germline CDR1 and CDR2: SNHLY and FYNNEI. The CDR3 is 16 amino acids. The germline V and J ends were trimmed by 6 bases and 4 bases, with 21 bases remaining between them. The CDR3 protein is CASRGRDTAFRETQYF. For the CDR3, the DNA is TGTGCCAGCAGGGGCAGGGACACTGCCTTTAGAGAGACCCAGTACTTC.

The CDR3 loop is CASSFPYREAFF. The CDR3 nucleotides are TGTGCCAGCAGCTTCCCCTACAGAGAAGCTTTCTTT. The V and J genes are TRBV7-2 and TRBJ1-1; no reliable D call. CDR3 length: 12 residues. Germline CDR1 SGHTA, CDR2 FQGNSA. Trimming pared 3 bases from V and 8 bases from J, leaving 10 bases between.

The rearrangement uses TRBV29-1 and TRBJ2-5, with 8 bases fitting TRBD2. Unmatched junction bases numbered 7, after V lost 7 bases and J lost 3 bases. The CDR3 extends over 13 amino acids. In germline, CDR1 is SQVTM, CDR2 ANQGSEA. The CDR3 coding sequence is TGCAGCGCCCGGGAGGGTGGGGAAGAGACCCAGTACTTC. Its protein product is CSAREGGEETQYF.